The clone carrying this T cell receptor (beta chain) has more than one count but fewer than ten. Its matching antigen is unknown. TCRdb reanalysed the reads using MiXCR and keeps one entry per CDR3 protein. There are a few hundred thousand distinct CDR3 sequences in the sample; roughly 25% occur only once, and about 14% lies in the top ten. This record comes from a study of T cell repertoires in cytomegalovirus infection. Overall study: Well-studied HLA-B-restricted epitopes and recently identified HLA-C-restricted epitopes of CMV were both used in the study. Shared public TCR beta signatures pointed to both CMV infection and a matching HLA type. Findings and limits, study-wide: Summed public TCR beta family frequency identified CMV carriers bearing the relevant HLA. HLA-C-restricted CMV clonotypes gave the most frequent clonotype in two of eight donors.

CDR1 LNHDA and CDR2 SQIVND come from the germline V gene (reference sequence). There are 16 residues in the CDR3. Trimming took 2 bases from V and 9 from J, leaving 20 bases between them. The sequence derives from a human donor in good health (CMV status not recorded). Some clones in this sample may be carry-over from other donors' samples. The genes are TRBV19 and TRBJ2-1, with D perhaps matching TRBD1 (6 bases). Sample: cultured PBMCs, taken from culture after CMV antigen stimulation. The CDR3 sequence is CASSITGSGRVVEQFF. DNA for the CDR3: TGTGCCAGTAGTATAACAGGGAGCGGTAGAGTTGTTGAGCAGTTCTTC.